Listed below are T cell receptor beta chains from one sample, sequenced in a study of cytomegalovirus exposure and HLA in healthy donors. Measured with immunoSEQ multiplex PCR; TCRdb has only the in-frame clones, and not every one. The data hold 50,000 to 65,000 clones, with roughly 71% observed a single time. Material: PBMCs. The receptors shown here come from a man aged 45-65 years in good health and CMV-seropositive. CDR3s include the opening cysteine and the closing phenylalanine or tryptophan. D genes are given only for firm matches. Clone sizes are given selectively: once, few, many, or a class where the clone is expanded.

TRBJ1-2 TRBV2 . TRBD1 TGTGCCAGCAGGCGGGGACAGGCGGCCGACACCTTC CASRRGQAADTF
TRBJ2-3 TRBV6-5 few TRBD2 TGTGCCAGCAGTTACTCGACTAGCGGGGGGGCAGGGCAGTATTTT CASSYSTSGGAGQYF
TRBJ2-7 TRBV6-1 . TRBD1 TGTGCCAGCAGTCTGACAGGGGTCTCCTACGAGCAGTACTTC CASSLTGVSYEQYF
TRBJ2-2 TRBV5-6 . . TGTGCCAGCAGTAGCGTGGCAGGGGTAAACACCGGGGAGCTGTTTTTT CASSSVAGVNTGELFF
TRBJ2-6 TRBV9 . . TGTGCCAGCAGCGTCGGGGCTGGGGCCAACGTCCTGACTTTC CASSVGAGANVLTF
TRBJ1-1 TRBV15 . . TGTGCCACCAGCAGAGCCCCAGGGGTGGGCACTGAAGCTTTCTTT CATSRAPGVGTEAFF
TRBJ1-1 TRBV10-1 . . TGCGCCAGCAGTGAAGCCCCGGACACTGAAGCTTTCTTT CASSEAPDTEAFF
TRBJ2-3 TRBV9 . . TGTGCCAGCAGCGTAGTGGGCAATCCAGATACGCAGTATTTT CASSVVGNPDTQYF
TRBJ1-1 TRBV11-2 . . TGTGCCAGCAGCCTAGGACAGCCGAACACTGAAGCTTTCTTT CASSLGQPNTEAFF
TRBJ2-7 TRBV7-2 . TRBD2 TGTGCCAGCAGCTTAGCGGCTAGCGGACCCTACGAGCAGTACTTC CASSLAASGPYEQYF
TRBJ2-2 TRBV29-1 . TRBD2 TGCAGCGTTCGACTAGCGGGGGCCAACACCGGGGAGCTGTTTTTT CSVRLAGANTGELFF
TRBJ2-5 TRBV29-1 . TRBD1 TGCAGCGTTGAGGGTAACAGGGGGAGGGAGACCCAGTACTTC CSVEGNRGRETQYF
TRBJ2-2 TRBV4-1 . TRBD2 TGCGCCAGCAGCCTGGCGGGGGGTTTCACCGGGGAGCTGTTTTTT CASSLAGGFTGELFF
TRBJ1-6 TRBV27 . TRBD1 TGTGCCAGCAGGGGACAGTATAATTCACCCCTCCACTTT CASRGQYNSPLHF
TRBJ2-3 TRBV27 . . TGTGCCAGCAGTTTTGCGCGGGGTGGCGCAGATACGCAGTATTTT CASSFARGGADTQYF
TRBJ2-7 TRBV5-4 . . TGTGCCAGCAGCCCCGTCCCAGGGTGGGGCGAGCAGTACTTC CASSPVPGWGEQYF
TRBJ2-2 TRBV5-1 few TRBD2 TGCGCCAGCAGCTTGGAACTAGCGGGAGTTACCGGGGAGCTGTTTTTT CASSLELAGVTGELFF
TRBJ2-5 TRBV6-5 . . TGTGCCAGCGGCCAGCGGCTCCAAGAGACCCAGTACTTC CASGQRLQETQYF
TRBJ2-7 TRBV7-8 . TRBD1 TGTGCCAGCAGCTTCGGGACAGCCCCGACCTACGAGCAGTACTTC CASSFGTAPTYEQYF
TRBJ1-3 TRBV7-2 . TRBD1 TGTGCCAGCAGCCCTGACAGGGCCCGTGGAAACACCATATATTTT CASSPDRARGNTIYF
TRBJ2-5 TRBV7-3 . TRBD1 TGTGCCAGCAGCCCGGGGGACAGGGAAGAGACCCAGTACTTC CASSPGDREETQYF
TRBJ2-7 TRBV19 . TRBD2 TGTGCCAGTAGCCATCGGGGTGGTGGCGGGGGGAATAACGAGCAGTACTTC CASSHRGGGGGNNEQYF
TRBJ1-2 TRBV28 . . TGTGCCAGCAGTTTGTCGGCTAACTATGGCTACACCTTC CASSLSANYGYTF
TRBJ2-5 TRBV2 once TRBD1 TGTGCCAGCAAAAGGGACAGGGGTACTGAGACCCAGTACTTC CASKRDRGTETQYF
TRBJ1-1 TRBV5-1 . . TGCGCCAGCAGCATTTACCAGACTGGAACTGAAGCTTTCTTT CASSIYQTGTEAFF
TRBJ2-7 TRBV27 . . TGTGCCAGCAGTTTAGTCGGCTGGGGGCTTTACGAGCAGTACTTC CASSLVGWGLYEQYF